The 31 T cell receptor beta chains below were found in one sample sequenced in a study of cytomegalovirus exposure and HLA in healthy donors. Amplification used 60 Vbeta primers and 13 Jbeta primers. Method: immunoSEQ multiplex PCR; TCRdb's copy keeps in-frame clones and lacks some. The sample comprises 90,000 to 120,000 clones, roughly 70% of which are singletons, and 14% rests with the top ten. The specimen was PBMCs. These receptors were taken from a woman aged 40-49 years in good health and CMV-seropositive.

The chain recombines TRBV5-1 with TRBJ2-1, with TRBD1 as a possible D gene (5 bases). CDR1 SGHRS and CDR2 YFSETQ come from the germline V gene. Trimming left V 0 bases short and J 4 bases short, with 14 bases between. This CDR3 has 16 residues. The CDR3 sequence: CASSLAAGSRYNEQFF. In nucleotides, the CDR3 is TGCGCCAGCAGCTTGGCAGCAGGGTCGCGGTACAATGAGCAGTTCTTC.

This clone turned up a few times. This chain uses TRBV27 with TRBJ2-6, with D unclear. Deletions cut 7 bases from V and 1 base from J, with 11 bases between. Per the germline V gene, CDR1 is MNHEY and CDR2 is SMNVEV (reference sequence). This CDR3 comprises 15 residues. The CDR3 is CASTKLQSGANVLTF. The DNA of the CDR3 is TGTGCCAGCACCAAACTTCAATCTGGGGCCAACGTCCTGACTTTC.

The J gene is TRBJ1-2, the V gene TRBV2; D might be TRBD1 (6 bases). The CDR3 loop spans 12 amino acids. Looked up from germline, CDR1 is SNHLY and CDR2 is FYNNEI. V was pared by 4 bases and J by 6 bases, with 9 bases between. CDR3 bases: TGTGCCAGCAGTGTCAGGGGAGATGGCTACACCTTC. Protein: CASSVRGDGYTF.

The rearrangement links TRBV29-1 to TRBJ1-2; maybe TRBD1 (6 bases). V gave up 4 bases and J gave up 4 bases, with 13 bases separating them. The germline CDR1 and CDR2 sequences are SQVTM and ANQGSEA. The CDR3 consists of 13 residues. CDR3 nucleotides: TGCAGCGTTGGGAGACAGGCGCCCTATGGCTACACCTTC. This codes for CSVGRQAPYGYTF. Full variable domain (rest looked up from reference TRBV29-1 and TRBJ1-2): SAVISQKPSRDICQRGTSLTIQCQVDSQVTMMFWYRQQPGQSLTLIATANQGSEATYESGFVIDKFPISRPNLTFSTLTVSNMSPEDSSIYLCSVGRQAPYGYTFGSGTRLTVV.

The chain carries TRBV6-4 and TRBJ2-3; 9 nucleotides match TRBD2. This CDR3 has 15 amino acids. V shed 4 bases, J shed 1 base, and the junction held 3 bases outside the gene matches. Per germline, CDR1 MRHNA and CDR2 SNTAGT. The CDR3 bases are TGTGCCAGCAGTGGAGTAGCGGGGGGCACAGATACGCAGTATTTT. Protein product: CASSGVAGGTDTQYF.

This chain connects TRBV18 to TRBJ1-4; 7 bases fit TRBD1. CDR3 length: 15 amino acids. The V gene end was trimmed by 3 bases and the J gene end by 7 bases; junction bases not matched to a gene: 8. The V gene's germline CDR1 is KGHSH and CDR2 LQKENI. In nucleotides, the CDR3 is TGTGCCAGCTCACCCCGAGAGGGGGCGTTTGAAAAACTGTTTTTT. This encodes CASSPREGAFEKLFF.

This clone was seen once. The chain is built from TRBV4-1 and TRBJ2-7, with D possibly matching TRBD2 (6 bases). V lost 0 bases and J 4 bases, leaving 7 bases between the germline ends. The CDR3 totals 13 residues. The germline CDR1 and CDR2 sequences are MGHRA and YSYEKL. The CDR3 region has the DNA TGCGCCAGCAGCCAAGAGCGGGGATACGAGCAGTACTTC. Protein product: CASSQERGYEQYF.

CDR3 nucleotides: TGTGCCAGCAGCTTCGGACTAGCGGGGGGCCCCGGGGAGCTGTTTTTT. It codes for CASSFGLAGGPGELFF. The rearrangement joins TRBV13 to TRBJ2-2, with 14 bases identical to TRBD2. The germline CDR1 and CDR2 sequences are PRHDT and FYEKMQ (reference sequence). Trimming took 3 bases from V and 6 from J; bases not matched to a gene: 3. The CDR3 is made up of 16 amino acids.

The chain couples TRBV25-1 to TRBJ2-3; 7 nucleotides agree with TRBD2. The germline V gene has CDR1 MGHDK and CDR2 SYGVNS. This CDR3 comprises 15 residues. The V gene end was trimmed by 8 bases and the J gene end by 4 bases; junction bases not matched to a gene: 12. The CDR3 loop reads CASSGAGRLSDTQYF. CDR3 in DNA: TGTGCCAGCTCAGGAGCGGGGAGGCTCTCAGATACGCAGTATTTT. Based on the CDR3 plus reference TRBV25-1 and TRBJ2-3, the full variable domain is EADIYQTPRYLVIGTGKKITLECSQTMGHDKMYWYQQDPGMELHLIHYSYGVNSTEKGDLSSESTVSRIRTEHFPLTLESARPSHTSQYLCASSGAGRLSDTQYFGPGTRLTVL.

The chain combines TRBV2 with TRBJ2-7, with D hard to call. The CDR3 is 12 amino acids. V was pared by 2 bases and J by 3 bases, with 5 bases between. Germline-derived CDR1 and CDR2 are SNHLY and FYNNEI. The CDR3 sequence: CASSETSYEQYF. The CDR3 nucleotides read TGTGCCAGCAGTGAAACGAGCTACGAGCAGTACTTC. The full variable domain, rest sourced from reference TRBV2 and TRBJ2-7, is EPEVTQTPSHQVTQMGQEVILRCVPISNHLYFYWYRQILGQKVEFLVSFYNNEISEKSEIFDDQFSVERPDGSNFTLKIRSTKLEDSAMYFCASSETSYEQYFGPGTRLTVT.

The genes are TRBV9 and TRBJ1-3, with TRBD1 as a possible D gene (5 bases). V was cut by 0 bases and J by 0 bases, with 16 bases left in between. The V gene's germline CDR1 is SGDLS and CDR2 YYNGEE. CDR3 length: 18 amino acids. Written as DNA, the CDR3 is TGTGCCAGCAGCGTAGCGGGGACGGGAGTTAACTCTGGAAACACCATATATTTT. This sequence encodes CASSVAGTGVNSGNTIYF.

The chain has TRBV5-1 and TRBJ1-1; TRBD1 agrees at 8 bases. V lost 5 bases and J lost 1; bases outside the gene matches: 7. Looked up from germline, CDR1 is SGHRS and CDR2 is YFSETQ. This CDR3 is built from 15 residues. The CDR3: CASSLRTGRNTEAFF. CDR3 bases: TGCGCCAGCAGTCTCCGGACAGGGCGGAACACTGAAGCTTTCTTT.

The genes are TRBV4-3 and TRBJ2-7, with 8 bases that match TRBD1. The CDR3 runs 14 residues. Germline CDR1 is LGHNA and CDR2 is YSLEER. V was clipped by 0 bases and J by 5 bases; unmatched bases: 3. CDR3 DNA sequence: TGCGCCAGCAGCCAAGATGGACAGGGAGACGAGCAGTACTTC. Encoded protein: CASSQDGQGDEQYF.

V and J are TRBV5-1 and TRBJ2-2; 8 bases match TRBD2. This CDR3 contains 18 residues. Germline trimming cut 0 bases from V and 2 bases from J; bases unmatched to any gene: 9. CDR1 is SGHRS, CDR2 YFSETQ, per germline. In DNA form, the CDR3 reads TGCGCCAGCAGCTTGGACGCGGCTAGCGGGCGAAACACCGGGGAGCTGTTTTTT. Translating it yields CASSLDAASGRNTGELFF.

The CDR3 sequence is CASSQDQYRDYGYTF. In DNA form, the CDR3 reads TGTGCCAGCAGCCAAGATCAATACAGGGACTATGGCTACACCTTC. V usage is TRBV4-2 and J usage is TRBJ1-2, with D possibly matching TRBD1 (6 bases). Trimming shortened V by 0 bases and J by 3 bases, and 11 bases separated the two germline ends. The CDR3 consists of 15 residues. Germline CDR1 LGHNA, CDR2 YNFKEQ.

This sequence joins TRBV2 and TRBJ2-7; D unresolved. CDR1 and CDR2 (germline): SNHLY, FYNNEI. Trimming left V 6 bases short and J 2 bases short, with 14 bases between. CDR3 length: 14 residues. The CDR3 protein is CASRTDILPYEQYF. CDR3 DNA sequence: TGTGCCAGCAGAACCGACATTCTCCCCTACGAGCAGTACTTC.

This rearrangement joins TRBV21-1 to TRBJ2-3; the table calls TRBD2, which could not be checked here. TRBV21-1 is noted as a pseudogene. This CDR3 is built from 16 residues. CDR3 in DNA: TGTGCCAACGGACTAGCGGGGTCCGCTAGCACAGATACGCAGTATTTT. Its protein product is CANGLAGSASTDTQYF.

The rearrangement links TRBV10-2 to TRBJ2-2, with TRBD1 matching 9 bases. V lost 4 bases and J lost 4; bases outside the gene matches: 7. The CDR3 covers 16 residues. Germline loops: CDR1 WSHSY, CDR2 SAAADI. The CDR3 DNA is TGCGCCAGCAGTGGGACAGGGGTATTGGCCACCGGGGAGCTGTTTTTT. It encodes CASSGTGVLATGELFF.

The gene calls are TRBV11-3 and TRBJ2-2; 8 bases are a match to TRBD1. J was trimmed by 6 bases and V by 1 base; bases with no gene match: 1. Germline CDR1 and CDR2: SGHNT and YENEEA. This CDR3 region has 14 residues. The CDR3 region is CASSLGTGSGELFF. The CDR3 DNA is TGTGCCAGCAGCTTAGGGACAGGGTCCGGGGAGCTGTTTTTT. Drawing the rest from reference TRBV11-3 and TRBJ2-2, the complete variable domain is EAGVVQSPRYKIIEKKQPVAFWCNPISGHNTLYWYLQNLGQGPELLIRYENEEAVDDSQLPKDRFSAERLKGVDSTLKIQPAELGDSAVYLCASSLGTGSGELFFGEGSRLTVL.

The chain recombines TRBV11-1 with TRBJ2-6; TRBD2 is a possible D gene (6 bases). Trimming removed 5 bases at V and 2 bases at J, with 16 bases between. Germline CDR1 is SGHAT and CDR2 is FQDESV (reference sequence). The CDR3 loop spans 17 amino acids. CDR3 bases: TGTGCCAGCAGCGCAGGGACCGGGGGAACTGGGGCCAACGTCCTGACTTTC. This gives the protein CASSAGTGGTGANVLTF.

The J gene is TRBJ2-3, the V gene TRBV6-1, with 11 bases that match TRBD2. This CDR3 has 19 amino acids. Germline V gene lookup returns CDR1 MNHNS and CDR2 SASEGT. V was pared by 1 base and J by 3 bases, with 12 bases of the junction left unmatched. The CDR3 spells CASSEDSGGAERGTDTQYF. The CDR3 nucleotides are TGTGCCAGCAGTGAAGATAGCGGGGGGGCGGAGAGGGGAACAGATACGCAGTATTTT.

This clone has just a few counts. This chain connects TRBV2 to TRBJ1-1, with D perhaps matching TRBD1 (6 bases). CDR3 length equals 14 residues. With 6 bases removed from V and 5 bases from J, the gap between germline ends came to 16 bases. Germline-derived CDR1 and CDR2 are SNHLY and FYNNEI. Here the CDR3 DNA reads TGTGCCAGCAGGATCAGGGGAGGGCCTACTGAAGCTTTCTTT. This codes for CASRIRGGPTEAFF. The whole variable domain, filled in from reference TRBV2 and TRBJ1-1, reads EPEVTQTPSHQVTQMGQEVILRCVPISNHLYFYWYRQILGQKVEFLVSFYNNEISEKSEIFDDQFSVERPDGSNFTLKIRSTKLEDSAMYFCASRIRGGPTEAFFGQGTRLTVV.

This clone turned up a few times. The chain carries TRBV19 and TRBJ2-5; D is uncertain. Trimming shortened V by 3 bases and J by 2 bases, and 7 bases separated the two germline ends. Germline V gene sequence: CDR1 LNHDA, CDR2 SQIVND (reference sequence). The CDR3 has 13 amino acids. The CDR3 reads CASSIAVQETQYF. For the CDR3, the DNA is TGTGCCAGTAGTATCGCAGTTCAAGAGACCCAGTACTTC. Full variable domain (remainder filled in from reference TRBV19 and TRBJ2-5): DGGITQSPKYLFRKEGQNVTLSCEQNLNHDAMYWYRQDPGQGLRLIYYSQIVNDFQKGDIAEGYSVSREKKESFPLTVTSAQKNPTAFYLCASSIAVQETQYFGPGTRLLVL.

This chain joins TRBV4-1 and TRBJ1-4; TRBD1 is a possible D gene (5 bases). V was clipped by 0 bases and J by 7 bases, with 18 bases between them. Germline V CDR1 and CDR2: MGHRA, YSYEKL. The length of the CDR3 is 17 residues. CDR3 residues: CASSQDEVRGSGEKLFF. The CDR3 DNA is TGCGCCAGCAGCCAAGATGAAGTTCGGGGGTCGGGTGAAAAACTGTTTTTT.

The chain carries TRBV5-6 and TRBJ1-2, with a tentative D call TRBD1 (6 bases). CDR1 is SGHDT and CDR2 is YYEEEE in the germline V gene. The CDR3 is made up of 16 amino acids. With 0 bases removed from V and 5 bases from J, the gap between germline ends came to 17 bases. The CDR3 spells CASSLEGGGARYGYTF. The DNA for the CDR3 is TGTGCCAGCAGCTTGGAGGGCGGGGGGGCGAGATATGGCTACACCTTC.

The chain combines TRBV2 with TRBJ1-1, with D hard to call. CDR1 is SNHLY, CDR2 FYNNEI, per germline. The CDR3 is 11 amino acids. Trimming stripped 7 bases from V and 6 bases from J, with 9 bases between. CDR3 coding DNA: TGTGCCAGCAAATCTCCCGCTGAAGCTTTCTTT. This sequence encodes CASKSPAEAFF.

This clone was recorded only once. The genes are TRBV6-1 and TRBJ1-1; 10 bases agree with TRBD1. The ends lost 3 bases at V and 1 base at J; junction bases unmatched: 2. Germline-derived CDR1 and CDR2 are MNHNS and SASEGT. There are 15 residues in the CDR3. CDR3 sequence reads: CASSDRQGANTEAFF. In nucleotides, the CDR3 is TGTGCCAGCAGTGATCGACAGGGGGCGAACACTGAAGCTTTCTTT.

V is TRBV30 and J is TRBJ2-5; D uncertain. The CDR3 runs 13 residues. Germline lookup yields CDR1 GTSNPN and CDR2 SVGIG (reference sequence). The V and J ends lost 1 base and 4 bases respectively, with 10 bases between them. Here the CDR3 reads CAWSGWSGETQYF. CDR3 sequence (DNA): TGTGCCTGGAGTGGATGGTCGGGAGAGACCCAGTACTTC.

The chain combines TRBV5-6 with TRBJ2-7, with D tentatively TRBD1 (6 bases). Trimming stripped 0 bases from V and 6 bases from J, with 19 bases between. Germline V gene data show CDR1 as SGHDT and CDR2 as YYEEEE. The CDR3 runs 16 residues. The chain's CDR3 is CASSLAVKTARGEQYF. As DNA, the CDR3 is TGTGCCAGCAGCTTGGCCGTGAAGACCGCCAGGGGCGAGCAGTACTTC.

The rearrangement uses TRBV10-3 and TRBJ2-7; 7 bases match TRBD1. Trimming at V came to 0 bases and at J to 3 bases, leaving 8 bases not matched to a gene. Germline V gene sequence: CDR1 ENHRY, CDR2 SYGVKD. The CDR3 consists of 16 residues. As DNA, the CDR3 is TGTGCCATCAGTGAGTCTGGGCGCCAGGGGGTCTACGAGCAGTACTTC. Encoded protein: CAISESGRQGVYEQYF.

The chain couples TRBV11-2 to TRBJ2-7; 8 bases agree with TRBD1. This CDR3 comprises 15 residues. J lost 4 bases, V lost 4 bases, and 9 bases had no gene match. The germline gives CDR1 SGHAT, CDR2 FQNNGV. The CDR3 coding sequence is TGTGCCAGCAGCTCATTCCGGGACAGGAGTTACGAGCAGTACTTC. Protein sequence: CASSSFRDRSYEQYF.